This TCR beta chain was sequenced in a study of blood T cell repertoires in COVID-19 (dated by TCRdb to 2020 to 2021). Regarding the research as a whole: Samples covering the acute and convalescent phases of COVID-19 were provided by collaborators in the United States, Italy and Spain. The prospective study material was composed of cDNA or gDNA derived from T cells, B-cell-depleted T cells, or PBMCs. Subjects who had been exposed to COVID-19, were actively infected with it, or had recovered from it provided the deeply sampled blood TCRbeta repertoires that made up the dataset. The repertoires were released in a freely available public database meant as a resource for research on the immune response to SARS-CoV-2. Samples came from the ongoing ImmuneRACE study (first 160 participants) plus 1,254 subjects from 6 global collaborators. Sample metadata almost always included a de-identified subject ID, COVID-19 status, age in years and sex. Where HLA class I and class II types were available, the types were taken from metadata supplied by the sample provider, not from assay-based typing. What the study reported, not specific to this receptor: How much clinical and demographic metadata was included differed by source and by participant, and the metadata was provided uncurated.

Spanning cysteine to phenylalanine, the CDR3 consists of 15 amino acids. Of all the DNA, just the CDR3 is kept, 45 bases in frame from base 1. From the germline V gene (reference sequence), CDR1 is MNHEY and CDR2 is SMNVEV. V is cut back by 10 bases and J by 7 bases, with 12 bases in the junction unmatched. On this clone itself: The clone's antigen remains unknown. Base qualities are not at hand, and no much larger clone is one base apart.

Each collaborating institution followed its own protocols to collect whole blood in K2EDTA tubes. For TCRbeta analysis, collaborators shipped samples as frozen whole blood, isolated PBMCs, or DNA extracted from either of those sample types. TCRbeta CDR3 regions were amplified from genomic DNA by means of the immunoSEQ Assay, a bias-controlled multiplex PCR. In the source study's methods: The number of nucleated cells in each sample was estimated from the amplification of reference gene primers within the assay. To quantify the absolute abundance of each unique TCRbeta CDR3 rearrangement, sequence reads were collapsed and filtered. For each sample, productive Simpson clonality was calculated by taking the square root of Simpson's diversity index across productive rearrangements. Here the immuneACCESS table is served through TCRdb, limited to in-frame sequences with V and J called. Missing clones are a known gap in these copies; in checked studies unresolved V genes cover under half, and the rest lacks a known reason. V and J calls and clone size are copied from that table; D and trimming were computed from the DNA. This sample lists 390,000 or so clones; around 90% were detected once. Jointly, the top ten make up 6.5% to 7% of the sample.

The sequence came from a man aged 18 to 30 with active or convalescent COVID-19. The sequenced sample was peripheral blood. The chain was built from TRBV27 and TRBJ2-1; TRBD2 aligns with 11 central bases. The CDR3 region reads CATSPLAGDWNEQFF. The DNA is TGTGCCACCTCCCCACTAGCGGGAGATTGGAATGAGCAGTTCTTC.